The T cell receptor (beta chain) described here comes from a study of T-cell reconstitution after alpha-beta-depleted transplantation in children. This clonotype was seen only a few times. A library of TCRbeta sequences, prepared with unique molecular identifiers, was generated. A single record per CDR3 protein comes from TCRdb applying MiXCR to the PCR reads. The sample has nearly 400,000 distinct CDR3 sequences, roughly 22% seen once; the top ten hold around 4%. This TCR was recovered from a human donor who donated a stem cell graft to a child with acute myeloid leukemia. Specimen: PBMCs from the stem cell graft donor, collected from the stem cell graft.

The CDR3 DNA reads as TGCGCCAGCAGCTCCGACAGGGACACTGAAGCTTTCTTT. It codes for CASSSDRDTEAFF. J is TRBJ1-1 and V is TRBV5-1, with 7 bases lining up with TRBD1. The CDR3 covers 13 residues. J lost 3 bases, V lost 3 bases, and 2 bases had no gene match. Germline CDR1 and CDR2: SGHRS and YFSETQ.